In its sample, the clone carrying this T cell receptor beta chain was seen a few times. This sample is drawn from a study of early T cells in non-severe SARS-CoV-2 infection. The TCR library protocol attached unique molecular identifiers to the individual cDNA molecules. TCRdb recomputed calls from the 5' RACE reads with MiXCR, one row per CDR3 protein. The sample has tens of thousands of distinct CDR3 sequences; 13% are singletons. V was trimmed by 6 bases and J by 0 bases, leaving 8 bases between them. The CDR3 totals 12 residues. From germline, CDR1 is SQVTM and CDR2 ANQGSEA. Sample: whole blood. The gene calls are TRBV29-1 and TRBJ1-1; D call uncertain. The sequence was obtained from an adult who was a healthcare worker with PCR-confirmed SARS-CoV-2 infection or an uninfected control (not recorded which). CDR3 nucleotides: TGCAGCGTCAAGGGCCTGAACACTGAAGCTTTCTTT. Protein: CSVKGLNTEAFF.